This T cell receptor beta chain came from a study of shared clonotypes between healthy human individuals. In the authors' workflow: Without quality scores, immunoSEQ junctional reads could not be filtered like full-length reads. TCRdb's copy holds only in-frame clones and misses some; the assay was immunoSEQ multiplex PCR. D and trimming were read from the DNA, whereas the V and J calls and clone size are those reported in that table. The sample consists of about 690,000 clones, about 92% of them appearing once. J lost 3 bases, V lost 7 bases, and 12 bases had no gene match. The CDR3 extends over 15 amino acids. Germline lookup yields CDR1 MDHEN and CDR2 SYDVKM.

The sequenced sample was memory CD8+ T cells from PBMCs. As for subset: CD45RO+ cells pooled with CCR7-negative TemRA cells. This chain joins TRBV28 and TRBJ2-7; 7 nucleotides align to TRBD1. The origin of this receptor is a man aged 18 to 29 in good health. Some clones in this sample may be carry-over from other donors' samples. CDR3 sequence reads: CASTLRTGRRYEQYF. The CDR3 nucleotides read TGTGCCAGCACCTTACGGACAGGCCGTCGCTACGAGCAGTACTTC.